These 14 T cell receptor beta chains came from one sample sequenced in a study of blood T cell repertoires in COVID-19. TCRdb's table, derived via immunoSEQ multiplex PCR, lists solely in-frame clones and lacks some. The sample yields about 160,000 clones, 81% seen once. The sequenced sample consisted of peripheral blood. The receptors derive from a man aged 60 to 69 with active or convalescent COVID-19.

This sequence joins TRBV24-1 and TRBJ1-5; a possible D gene is TRBD1 (5 bases). The CDR3 loop spans 16 amino acids. The V gene's germline CDR1 is KGHDR and CDR2 SFDVKD. Trimming left V 1 base short and J 3 bases short, with 12 bases between. The CDR3 loop reads CATSDLAGSFNQPQHF. CDR3 sequence (DNA): TGTGCCACCAGTGATTTAGCAGGGTCGTTCAATCAGCCCCAGCATTTT.

The chain recombines TRBV6-5 with TRBJ2-2; TRBD1 agrees at 8 bases. The J segment lost 1 base and the V segment lost 6 bases, leaving 4 bases of the junction unmatched. The CDR3 covers 15 residues. The germline CDR1 and CDR2 sequences are MNHEY and SVGAGI. The CDR3 region is CASRSGQGNTGELFF. In nucleotides, the CDR3 is TGTGCCAGCAGGAGCGGACAGGGGAACACCGGGGAGCTGTTTTTT.

V gene TRBV7-9 combines with J gene TRBJ2-1; no reliable D call. Germline CDR1 reads SEHNR; CDR2 reads FQNEAQ (reference sequence). This CDR3 comprises 15 residues. The germline V and J ends were trimmed by 5 bases and 0 bases, with 11 bases remaining between them. CDR3 amino acids: CASSPDFSSYNEQFF. The CDR3 DNA reads TGTGCCAGCAGCCCCGACTTTAGCTCCTACAATGAGCAGTTCTTC.

This clone appeared a single time. Germline is not matched at one junction end, which may reflect a read error. The chain combines TRBV11-3 with TRBJ2-2; 7 bases map to TRBD2. The CDR3 runs to 14 residues. Germline-derived CDR1 and CDR2 are SGHNT and YENEEA. CDR3 DNA sequence: TGTGCCAGCAGGATCAGCGGGAACTCCGGGGAGCTGTTTTTT. This codes for CASRISGNSGELFF.

The CDR3 loop reads CASSERGLNYGYTF. The CDR3 DNA reads as TGTGCCAGCAGTGAAAGGGGGTTGAACTATGGCTACACCTTC. The gene calls are TRBV2 and TRBJ1-2; a possible D gene is TRBD1 (6 bases). This CDR3 comprises 14 residues. With 2 bases removed from V and 2 bases from J, the gap between germline ends came to 9 bases. Per germline, CDR1 SNHLY and CDR2 FYNNEI.

The J gene is TRBJ2-2, the V gene TRBV19, with 7 bases lining up with TRBD1. This CDR3 is 15 amino acids long. V was pared by 6 bases and J by 0 bases, with 4 bases of the junction left unmatched. Germline V gives CDR1 LNHDA, CDR2 SQIVND (reference sequence). The CDR3 nucleotides are TGTGCCAGTAGAGGACAGGCAGCGAACACCGGGGAGCTGTTTTTT. Translating it yields CASRGQAANTGELFF.

Written as DNA, the CDR3 is TGTGCCAGCAGCGGTCGGACAGGGGGCGACTATGGCTACACCTTC. It is translated as CASSGRTGGDYGYTF. The V gene is TRBV9, the J gene TRBJ1-2, with 11 positions matching TRBD1. CDR3 length equals 15 residues. Germline assignment: CDR1 SGDLS and CDR2 YYNGEE. V dropped 3 bases and J dropped 3; count of bases not matched to a gene: 4.

In nucleotides, the CDR3 is TGTGCCAGCAGCCAAGATAGGACCGGGACTAGTAATCGGTATGAGCAGTTCTTC. It encodes CASSQDRTGTSNRYEQFF. The chain recombines TRBV3-1 (or the pseudogene TRBV3-2) with TRBJ2-1; 8 positions match TRBD2. Germline trimming cut 0 bases from V and 8 bases from J; bases unmatched to any gene: 15. The V gene's germline CDR1 is LGHDT and CDR2 YNNKEL (reference sequence). This CDR3 contains 18 residues.

The CDR3 here is CASSPGLAATDTQYF. The CDR3 DNA reads TGTGCCAGCTCGCCGGGACTAGCGGCGACAGATACGCAGTATTTT. The chain recombines TRBV18 with TRBJ2-3, with 11 bases that match TRBD2. CDR3 size: 15 residues. Germline lookup yields CDR1 KGHSH and CDR2 LQKENI. Losses at the gene ends were 6 bases for V and 3 bases for J; bases not matched to a gene: 5.

This rearrangement joins TRBV28 to TRBJ2-1; a possible D gene is TRBD2 (5 bases). Looked up from germline, CDR1 is MDHEN and CDR2 is SYDVKM. V was shortened by 9 bases and J by 4 bases, with 7 bases between the two germline ends. The CDR3 is made up of 11 amino acids. CDR3 DNA sequence: TGTGCCAGTCGGGGTTACAATGAGCAGTTCTTC. This encodes CASRGYNEQFF. Full variable domain (missing parts from reference TRBV28 and TRBJ2-1): DVKVTQSSRYLVKRTGEKVFLECVQDMDHENMFWYRQDPGLGLRLIYFSYDVKMKEKGDIPEGYSVSREKKERFSLILESASTNQTSMYLCASRGYNEQFFGPGTRLTVL.

The sample holds a few counts of this clone. V usage is TRBV4-1 and J usage is TRBJ2-3; 9 bases agree with TRBD2. V trimming: 4 bases; J trimming: 4 bases; junction bases outside the gene matches: 9. Germline loops: CDR1 MGHRA, CDR2 YSYEKL. This CDR3 has 16 amino acids. CDR3 in amino acids: CASSRGSGRGADTQYF. CDR3 coding DNA: TGCGCCAGCAGCCGGGGTAGCGGGAGAGGGGCAGATACGCAGTATTTT.

This clone appeared a few times. This chain joins TRBV18 and TRBJ1-1; 8 bases align to TRBD1. This CDR3 is 15 amino acids long. V dropped 5 bases and J dropped 5; count of bases not matched to a gene: 10. The germline CDR1 and CDR2 sequences are KGHSH and LQKENI. In nucleotides, the CDR3 is TGTGCCAGCTCAACCCGGGACAGGACGGCTACTGAAGCTTTCTTT. Amino acids: CASSTRDRTATEAFF.

This chain uses TRBV9 with TRBJ2-5, with 9 nucleotides matching TRBD1. CDR1 is SGDLS and CDR2 is YYNGEE in the germline V gene. This CDR3 is built from 14 residues. V lost 3 bases and J lost 5; bases outside the gene matches: 5. The CDR3 loop reads CASSATGGGETQYF. The CDR3 DNA sequence: TGTGCCAGCAGCGCCACAGGGGGCGGCGAGACCCAGTACTTC.

The chain joins TRBV13 to TRBJ1-1, with D maybe TRBD1 (6 bases). V lost 7 bases to trimming and J lost 6 bases, with 18 bases between them. The germline gives CDR1 PRHDT, CDR2 FYEKMQ (reference sequence). The CDR3 extends over 14 amino acids. The CDR3 spells CASIRRAGAPEAFF. CDR3 coding DNA: TGTGCCAGCATTCGCCGGGCAGGGGCCCCTGAAGCTTTCTTT.